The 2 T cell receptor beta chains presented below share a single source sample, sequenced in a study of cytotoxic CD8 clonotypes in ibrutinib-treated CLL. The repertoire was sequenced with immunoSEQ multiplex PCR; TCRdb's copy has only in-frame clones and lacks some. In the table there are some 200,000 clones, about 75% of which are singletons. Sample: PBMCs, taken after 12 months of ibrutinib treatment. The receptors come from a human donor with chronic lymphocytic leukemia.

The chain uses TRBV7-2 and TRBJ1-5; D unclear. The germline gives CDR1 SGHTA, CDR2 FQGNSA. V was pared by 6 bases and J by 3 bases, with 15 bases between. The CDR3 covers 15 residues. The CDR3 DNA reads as TGTGCCAGCAGTTCATCGAGAAGGGTCAATCAGCCCCAGCATTTT. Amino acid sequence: CASSSSRRVNQPQHF. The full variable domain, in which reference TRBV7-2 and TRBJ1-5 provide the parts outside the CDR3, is GAGVSQSPSNKVTEKGKDVELRCDPISGHTALYWYRQSLGQGLEFLIYFQGNSAPDKSGLPSDRFSAERTGGSVSTLTIQRTQQEDSAVYLCASSSSRRVNQPQHFGDGTRLSIL.

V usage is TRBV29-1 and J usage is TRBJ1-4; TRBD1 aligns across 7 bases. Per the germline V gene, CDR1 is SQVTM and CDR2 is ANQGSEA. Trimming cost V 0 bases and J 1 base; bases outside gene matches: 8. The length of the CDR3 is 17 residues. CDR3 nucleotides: TGCAGCGTTGAAGATCCGAGGGGGCATATAACTAATGAAAAACTGTTTTTT. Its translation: CSVEDPRGHITNEKLFF.